These T cell receptor beta chains were read from a single sample in a study of cytomegalovirus exposure and HLA in healthy donors. Clones were sequenced by immunoSEQ multiplex PCR, and TCRdb holds only the in-frame ones, with some missing. The table records roughly 120,000 clones, more than 60% of them present only once. Sequenced sample: PBMCs. These receptors all stem from a middle-aged woman in good health and CMV-seropositive. Both conserved end residues are part of each CDR3. Fields, in order: V gene, CDR3 length, J gene, clone size, D gene, CDR3 DNA, CDR3 protein. D genes are given only for firm matches. Rows may omit the clone size; those that give it use once, few, many or a size class.

V: TRBV20-1; length: 11; J: TRBJ2-7; size: -; D: -; DNA: TGCAGTGCTACCCAACTCGGCGAGCAGTACTTC; CDR3: CSATQLGEQYF
V: TRBV6-5; length: 14; J: TRBJ2-3; size: -; D: -; DNA: TGTGCCAGCAGTTCACCGACTAGTGTGGATACGCAGTATTTT; CDR3: CASSSPTSVDTQYF
V: TRBV5-1; length: 14; J: TRBJ1-2; size: -; D: TRBD1; DNA: TGCGCCAGCAGCGTGGACAGGGTCGTCTCTGGCTACACCTTC; CDR3: CASSVDRVVSGYTF
V: TRBV6-6; length: 11; J: TRBJ2-5; size: -; D: TRBD1; DNA: TGTGCCAGCAGTCAGGACAGGTCGAAGTACTTC; CDR3: CASSQDRSKYF
V: TRBV18; length: 16; J: TRBJ2-1; size: -; D: TRBD2; DNA: TGTGCCAGCTCATCGATACTAGCGGGGCCCCACAATGAGCAGTTCTTC; CDR3: CASSSILAGPHNEQFF
V: TRBV28; length: 15; J: TRBJ2-7; size: -; D: -; DNA: TGTGCCAGCAGTTTAAAACAGGGTCCCTCCTACGAGCAGTACTTC; CDR3: CASSLKQGPSYEQYF
V: TRBV7-2; length: 18; J: TRBJ2-1; size: -; D: TRBD2; DNA: TGTGCCAGCAGCTCAGGGCCTCTAGCGGGGGGATTCTACAATGAGCAGTTCTTC; CDR3: CASSSGPLAGGFYNEQFF
V: TRBV29-1; length: 13; J: TRBJ1-5; size: -; D: -; DNA: TGCAGCGTCCTCCCCGGAGGAGGTCAGCCCCAGCATTTT; CDR3: CSVLPGGGQPQHF
V: TRBV5-1; length: 17; J: TRBJ2-3; size: -; D: TRBD2; DNA: TGCGCCAGCAGCGCTAGGGAGCGACGGGGGGGCACAGATACGCAGTATTTT; CDR3: CASSARERRGGTDTQYF
V: TRBV6-6; length: 16; J: TRBJ1-5; size: -; D: -; DNA: TGTGCCAGCAGTTACTATCAGGGCTATAGCAATCAGCCCCAGCATTTT; CDR3: CASSYYQGYSNQPQHF
V: TRBV7-2; length: 15; J: TRBJ1-1; size: -; D: -; DNA: TGTGCCAGCAGCTTATTATCGGGGGGATACACTGAAGCTTTCTTT; CDR3: CASSLLSGGYTEAFF
V: TRBV28; length: 13; J: TRBJ1-5; size: -; D: -; DNA: TGTGCCAGCAGTTTATCAGTCAATCAGCCCCAGCATTTT; CDR3: CASSLSVNQPQHF
V: TRBV5-1; length: 16; J: TRBJ1-3; size: -; D: -; DNA: TGCGCCAGCAGCTTGGCCCTGGACAGTCCTGGAAACACCATATATTTT; CDR3: CASSLALDSPGNTIYF
V: TRBV30; length: 14; J: TRBJ2-7; size: -; D: -; DNA: TGTGCCTGGAGTGTACGACAGGACTTCTACGAGCAGTACTTC; CDR3: CAWSVRQDFYEQYF
V: TRBV5-5; length: 14; J: TRBJ2-7; size: once; D: TRBD1; DNA: TGTGCCAGCAGCTGGGGACAGCCAACCTACGAGCAGTACTTC; CDR3: CASSWGQPTYEQYF
V: TRBV5-6; length: 14; J: TRBJ2-3; size: -; D: -; DNA: TGTGCCAGCAGCTTGGGGCCCCCCCCAGATACGCAGTATTTT; CDR3: CASSLGPPPDTQYF
V: TRBV5-1; length: 14; J: TRBJ2-7; size: -; D: TRBD2; DNA: TGCGCCAGCAGCTTGGTCGGGACTAGCAACGAGCAGTACTTC; CDR3: CASSLVGTSNEQYF
V: TRBV11-1; length: 18; J: TRBJ2-4; size: -; D: -; DNA: TGTGCCAGCAGCTCAGCGAGGGATGAAGCCGGACTGGGAAACATTCAGTACTTC; CDR3: CASSSARDEAGLGNIQYF
V: TRBV6-6; length: 12; J: TRBJ1-4; size: -; D: -; DNA: TGTGCCACGGGATCGACTAATGAAAAACTGTTTTTT; CDR3: CATGSTNEKLFF
V: TRBV21-1; length: 16; J: TRBJ1-5; size: -; D: -; DNA: TGTGCCAGCAGCGCATCGGACAGGACTAGCAATCAGCCCCAGCATTTT; CDR3: CASSASDRTSNQPQHF
V: TRBV10-3; length: 13; J: TRBJ1-1; size: -; D: -; DNA: TGTGCCATCAGACAGGGCGAGGACACTGAAGCTTTCTTT; CDR3: CAIRQGEDTEAFF
V: TRBV28; length: 15; J: TRBJ2-7; size: -; D: TRBD1; DNA: TGTGCCAGCAGTAGCCCCGGGACAGGGTTCCGTGAGCAGTACTTC; CDR3: CASSSPGTGFREQYF
V: TRBV18; length: 12; J: TRBJ2-3; size: -; D: -; DNA: TGTGCCAGCTCACCTGAGAGGGATACGCAGTATTTT; CDR3: CASSPERDTQYF
V: TRBV19; length: 18; J: TRBJ2-4; size: -; D: -; DNA: TGTGCCAGTAGTACCCCGGGTTTTAGGGGCGACGCCAAAAACATTCAGTACTTC; CDR3: CASSTPGFRGDAKNIQYF
V: TRBV30; length: 13; J: TRBJ2-7; size: -; D: -; DNA: TGTGCCTGGAGTGTACTCAACTCCTACGAGCAGTACTTC; CDR3: CAWSVLNSYEQYF
V: TRBV11-3; length: 16; J: TRBJ2-1; size: -; D: -; DNA: TGTGCCAGCAGCTTAGAAGGGCAGGGTGACAATAATGAGCAGTTCTTC; CDR3: CASSLEGQGDNNEQFF
V: TRBV27; length: 15; J: TRBJ1-2; size: once; D: TRBD1; DNA: TGTGCCAGCAGTTTATACCGGGACAGGATCTATGGCTACACCTTC; CDR3: CASSLYRDRIYGYTF
V: TRBV5-4; length: 15; J: TRBJ2-7; size: -; D: TRBD2; DNA: TGTGCCAGCAGCTGGGGACTAGCGGACTCCTACGAGCAGTACTTC; CDR3: CASSWGLADSYEQYF
V: TRBV6-4; length: 14; J: TRBJ2-2; size: once; D: TRBD2; DNA: TGTGCCAGCAGACCTAGCGGGAACACCGGGGAGCTGTTTTTT; CDR3: CASRPSGNTGELFF
V: TRBV5-1; length: 14; J: TRBJ2-7; size: -; D: -; DNA: TGCGCCAGCAGCTTGACAGTCCCGTCCTACGAGCAGTACTTC; CDR3: CASSLTVPSYEQYF
V: TRBV6-5; length: 15; J: TRBJ2-7; size: -; D: TRBD2; DNA: TGTGCCAGCAGTTACGGACTAGTTCGGAGGCAAGAGCAGTACTTC; CDR3: CASSYGLVRRQEQYF
V: TRBV4-1; length: 16; J: TRBJ2-7; size: -; D: TRBD2; DNA: TGCGCCAGCAGCCAAGATAAACTAGCGGGACCCACAGGGCAGTACTTC; CDR3: CASSQDKLAGPTGQYF
V: TRBV19; length: 14; J: TRBJ1-1; size: -; D: -; DNA: TGTGCCAGTAGGCCCACAGGGCAGAACACTGAAGCTTTCTTT; CDR3: CASRPTGQNTEAFF
V: TRBV19; length: 15; J: TRBJ1-4; size: -; D: TRBD1; DNA: TGTGCCAGTAGTTCGGGGACAGCAACTAATGAAAAACTGTTTTTT; CDR3: CASSSGTATNEKLFF
V: TRBV4-1; length: 15; J: TRBJ1-2; size: -; D: TRBD1; DNA: TGCGCCAGCAGCCAAGCGATCGACAGGGTATATGGCTACACCTTC; CDR3: CASSQAIDRVYGYTF
V: TRBV7-2; length: 13; J: TRBJ2-1; size: -; D: -; DNA: TGTGCCAGCAGCTCGACAGCATACAATGAGCAGTTCTTC; CDR3: CASSSTAYNEQFF
V: TRBV30; length: 13; J: TRBJ1-6; size: few; D: TRBD1; DNA: TGTGCCTGGACGGACAGGGGAGATTCACCCCTCCACTTT; CDR3: CAWTDRGDSPLHF
V: TRBV28; length: 14; J: TRBJ2-2; size: few; D: -; DNA: TGTGCCAGCAGCCCGCGCGGGGACACCGGGGAGCTGTTTTTT; CDR3: CASSPRGDTGELFF
V: TRBV7-2; length: 11; J: TRBJ2-7; size: -; D: -; DNA: TGTGCCAGCAGCTTTACTAGAGAGCAGTACTTC; CDR3: CASSFTREQYF
V: TRBV5-5; length: 14; J: TRBJ2-2; size: -; D: -; DNA: TGTGCCAGCAGCTTGGTGGCAGTCACCGGGGAGCTGTTTTTT; CDR3: CASSLVAVTGELFF
V: TRBV4-3; length: 16; J: TRBJ2-3; size: -; D: TRBD2; DNA: TGCGCCAGCAGCCACCATAGCGGGAGGGCTGAAGATACGCAGTATTTT; CDR3: CASSHHSGRAEDTQYF
V: TRBV4-3; length: 18; J: TRBJ2-3; size: -; D: -; DNA: TGCGCCAGCAGCCAAGGCCCACCCCTTAGCGGATATACAGATACGCAGTATTTT; CDR3: CASSQGPPLSGYTDTQYF
V: TRBV2; length: 12; J: TRBJ2-7; size: once; D: -; DNA: TGTGCCAGCAGTGAAGGGGAGTTCGAGCAGTACTTC; CDR3: CASSEGEFEQYF
V: TRBV7-9; length: 14; J: TRBJ2-7; size: few; D: TRBD1; DNA: TGTGCCAGCAGCCCGGGACAGGGGGCCCACGAGCAGTACTTC; CDR3: CASSPGQGAHEQYF
V: TRBV29-1; length: 16; J: TRBJ2-7; size: -; D: TRBD2; DNA: TGCAGCGTTGCCGGGACTAGCGGGAGAAGCTCCTACGAGCAGTACTTC; CDR3: CSVAGTSGRSSYEQYF
V: TRBV19; length: 15; J: TRBJ2-2; size: -; D: -; DNA: TGTGCCAGCCGTGGGGCCAGGGGCGGTACCGGGGAGCTGTTTTTT; CDR3: CASRGARGGTGELFF
V: TRBV4-1; length: 14; J: TRBJ2-7; size: -; D: -; DNA: TGCGCCAGCAGCCAAGTATGGACAGCGTACGAGCAGTACTTC; CDR3: CASSQVWTAYEQYF
V: TRBV5-6; length: 16; J: TRBJ2-1; size: -; D: TRBD2; DNA: TGTGCCAGCAGCTTGGTCTACCGGGGGGGCTATAATGAGCAGTTCTTC; CDR3: CASSLVYRGGYNEQFF
V: TRBV28; length: 14; J: TRBJ1-1; size: -; D: TRBD1; DNA: TGTGCCAGCTGGGGGCGGACAGGGAACACTGAAGCTTTCTTT; CDR3: CASWGRTGNTEAFF
V: TRBV18; length: 16; J: TRBJ2-5; size: -; D: -; DNA: TGTGCCAGCTCACCACCCTCGGCAGGCTACCAAGAGACCCAGTACTTC; CDR3: CASSPPSAGYQETQYF
V: TRBV5-1; length: 13; J: TRBJ1-1; size: -; D: -; DNA: TGCGCCAGCAGCGGGGAGAGGGCCACTGAAGCTTTCTTT; CDR3: CASSGERATEAFF
V: TRBV14; length: 15; J: TRBJ2-5; size: -; D: TRBD2; DNA: TGTGCCAGCAGCCCAACGGGGGGGGCGGCGGAGACCCAGTACTTC; CDR3: CASSPTGGAAETQYF
V: TRBV7-2; length: 18; J: TRBJ2-1; size: once; D: TRBD2; DNA: TGTGCCAGCAGCTTGACTAAGGGTACTAGCGGGAGTGGCAATGAGCAGTTCTTC; CDR3: CASSLTKGTSGSGNEQFF
V: TRBV6-5; length: 15; J: TRBJ1-1; size: -; D: -; DNA: TGTGCCAGCAGTTACTCGCTAACCATGAACACTGAAGCTTTCTTT; CDR3: CASSYSLTMNTEAFF
V: TRBV7-2; length: 14; J: TRBJ2-7; size: -; D: -; DNA: TGTGCCAGCAGACAACCAGGGGCCTCCTACGAGCAGTACTTC; CDR3: CASRQPGASYEQYF
V: TRBV27; length: 15; J: TRBJ2-5; size: -; D: -; DNA: TGTGCCAGCCGCCCCAAGGCGGGGGCCCCGGTGGCCCAGTACTTC; CDR3: CASRPKAGAPVAQYF
V: TRBV30; length: 12; J: TRBJ1-5; size: few; D: -; DNA: TGTGCCTGGAGCGACCCGGGACAGCCCCAGCATTTT; CDR3: CAWSDPGQPQHF
V: TRBV18; length: 12; J: TRBJ2-1; size: once; D: TRBD2; DNA: TGTGCCAGCTCAGTACTAGCGGAGGCCACGTTCTTC; CDR3: CASSVLAEATFF
V: TRBV6-1; length: 15; J: TRBJ2-7; size: -; D: TRBD1; DNA: TGTGCCAGCAGTGAATTGGGGACAGGAATCTACGAGCAGTACTTC; CDR3: CASSELGTGIYEQYF